The clone carrying this T cell receptor beta chain came up many times. Antigen unknown. Every bit of the isolated RNA underwent reverse transcription, so sequencing read expressed TCRB transcripts. The table came from immunoSEQ multiplex PCR; TCRdb's copy has only in-frame clones and leaves some out. The sample holds 400,000 or so clones; over 9% are singletons and the top ten take approximately 0.55%. This record belongs to a study of beta chain features in type 1 diabetes. The purity of all sorted populations exceeded 98%. General study findings and limits: Among patients with Type 1 diabetes, TCRB CDR3s were moderately but significantly shorter in every one of the four CD4+ subsets.

The sample comprised central memory CD4+ T cells from blood. The receptor comes from a man aged 30-40 years with type 1 diabetes.

DNA for the CDR3: TGTGCCAGCAGCTACCAAAACACTGAAGCTTTCTTT. It codes for CASSYQNTEAFF. J is TRBJ1-1 and V is TRBV7-8, with D unresolved. The CDR3 has 12 residues. The germline gives CDR1 SGHVS, CDR2 FQNEAQ. The V gene lost 4 bases and the J gene lost 2 bases, with 5 bases spanning the gap.